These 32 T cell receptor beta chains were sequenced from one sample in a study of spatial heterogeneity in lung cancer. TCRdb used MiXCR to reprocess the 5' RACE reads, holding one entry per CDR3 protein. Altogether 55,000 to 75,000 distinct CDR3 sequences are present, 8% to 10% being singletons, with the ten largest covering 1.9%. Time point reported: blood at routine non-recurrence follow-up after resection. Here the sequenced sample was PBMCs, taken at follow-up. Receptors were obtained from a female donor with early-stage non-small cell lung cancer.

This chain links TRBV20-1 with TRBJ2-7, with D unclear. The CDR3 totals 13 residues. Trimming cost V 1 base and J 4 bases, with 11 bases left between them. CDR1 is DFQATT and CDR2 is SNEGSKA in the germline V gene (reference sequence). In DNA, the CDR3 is TGCAGTGCTAGAGGGCAGGATGTTTACGAGCAGTACTTC. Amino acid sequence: CSARGQDVYEQYF.

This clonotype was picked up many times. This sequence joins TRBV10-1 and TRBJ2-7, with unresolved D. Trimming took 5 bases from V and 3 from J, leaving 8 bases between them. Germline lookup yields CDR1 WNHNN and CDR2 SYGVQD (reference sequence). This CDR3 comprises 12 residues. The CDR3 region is CASSRGDYEQYF. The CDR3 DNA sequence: TGCGCCAGCAGTAGAGGTGACTACGAGCAGTACTTC.

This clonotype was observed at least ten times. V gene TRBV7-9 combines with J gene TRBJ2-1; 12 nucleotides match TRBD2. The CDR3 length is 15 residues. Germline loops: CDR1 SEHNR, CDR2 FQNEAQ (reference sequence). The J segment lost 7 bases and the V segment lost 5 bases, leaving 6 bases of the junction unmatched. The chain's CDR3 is CASSRLAGVRNEQFF. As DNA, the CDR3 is TGTGCCAGCAGCCGACTAGCGGGAGTGCGTAATGAGCAGTTCTTC.

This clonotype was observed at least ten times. The CDR3 bases are TGTGCCAGCAGCTCCCTGAACCAATTCGAGACCCAGTACTTC. Protein product: CASSSLNQFETQYF. The genes are TRBV7-6 and TRBJ2-5; no firm D call. The V end was cut by 4 bases, the J end by 5 bases, with 14 bases between. Germline V lookup: CDR1 SGHVS, CDR2 FNYEAQ. The CDR3 loop spans 14 amino acids.

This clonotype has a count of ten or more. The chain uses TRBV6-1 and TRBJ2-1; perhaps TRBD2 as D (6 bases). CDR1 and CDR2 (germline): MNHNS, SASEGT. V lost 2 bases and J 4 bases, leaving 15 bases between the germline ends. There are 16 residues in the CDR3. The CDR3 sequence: CASSEYSGVRYNEQFF. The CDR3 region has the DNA TGTGCCAGCAGTGAATACTCGGGGGTACGGTACAATGAGCAGTTCTTC.

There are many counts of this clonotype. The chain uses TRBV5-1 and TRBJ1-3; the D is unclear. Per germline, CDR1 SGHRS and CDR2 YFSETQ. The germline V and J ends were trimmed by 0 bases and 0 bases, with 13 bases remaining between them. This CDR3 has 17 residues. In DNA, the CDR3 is TGCGCCAGCAGCTTGGTACAAAGTAGCGGCTCTGGAAACACCATATATTTT. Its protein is CASSLVQSSGSGNTIYF.

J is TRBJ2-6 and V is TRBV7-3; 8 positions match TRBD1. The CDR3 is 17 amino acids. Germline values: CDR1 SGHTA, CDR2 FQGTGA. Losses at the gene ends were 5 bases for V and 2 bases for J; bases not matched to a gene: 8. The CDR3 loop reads CASSRNPGGTGANVLTF. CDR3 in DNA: TGTGCCAGCAGCCGAAATCCAGGGGGCACTGGGGCCAACGTCCTGACTTTC. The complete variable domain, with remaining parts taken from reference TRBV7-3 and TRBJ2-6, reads GAGVSQTPSNKVTEKGKYVELRCDPISGHTALYWYRQSLGQGPEFLIYFQGTGAADDSGLPNDRFFAVRPEGSVSTLKIQRTERGDSAVYLCASSRNPGGTGANVLTFGAGSRLTVL.

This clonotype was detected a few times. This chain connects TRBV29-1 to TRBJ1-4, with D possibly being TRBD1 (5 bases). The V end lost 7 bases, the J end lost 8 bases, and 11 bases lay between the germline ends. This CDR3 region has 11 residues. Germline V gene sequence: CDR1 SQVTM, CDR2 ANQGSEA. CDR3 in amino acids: CSGGTTEKLFF. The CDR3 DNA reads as TGCAGCGGGGGGACCACCGAAAAACTGTTTTTT.

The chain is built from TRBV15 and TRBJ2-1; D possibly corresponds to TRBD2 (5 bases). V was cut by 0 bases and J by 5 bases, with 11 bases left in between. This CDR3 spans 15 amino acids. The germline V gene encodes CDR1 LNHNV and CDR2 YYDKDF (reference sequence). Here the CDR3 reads CATSRDPGLNNEQFF. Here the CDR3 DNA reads TGTGCCACCAGCAGAGATCCTGGACTCAACAATGAGCAGTTCTTC.

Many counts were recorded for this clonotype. CDR3 in amino acids: CASSPRTVGYGYTF. The CDR3 coding sequence is TGTGCCAGCAGCCCCCGCACAGTTGGCTATGGCTACACCTTC. This rearrangement joins TRBV6-6 to TRBJ1-2, with D uncertain. The CDR3 consists of 14 residues. Germline CDR1 and CDR2: MNHNY and SVGAGI (reference sequence). Trimming took 6 bases from V and 4 from J, leaving 15 bases between them.

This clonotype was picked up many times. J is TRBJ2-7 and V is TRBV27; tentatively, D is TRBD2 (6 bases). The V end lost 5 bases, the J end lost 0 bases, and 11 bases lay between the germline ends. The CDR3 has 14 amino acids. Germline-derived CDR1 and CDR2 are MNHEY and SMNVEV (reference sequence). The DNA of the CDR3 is TGTGCCAGCAGTAGAGTAGCGGACTCCTACGAGCAGTACTTC. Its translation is CASSRVADSYEQYF.

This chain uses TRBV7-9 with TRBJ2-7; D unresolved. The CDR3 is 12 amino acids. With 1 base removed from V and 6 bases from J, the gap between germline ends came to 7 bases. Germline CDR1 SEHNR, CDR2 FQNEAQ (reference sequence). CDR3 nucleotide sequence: TGTGCCAGCAGCTTAGTGGAAACCGAGCAGTACTTC. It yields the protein CASSLVETEQYF.

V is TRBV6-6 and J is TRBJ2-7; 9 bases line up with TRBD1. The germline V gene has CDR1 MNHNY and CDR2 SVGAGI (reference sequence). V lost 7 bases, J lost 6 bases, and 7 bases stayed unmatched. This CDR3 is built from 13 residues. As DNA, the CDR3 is TGTGCCAGCACCGTCACAGGGGGCATCGAGCAGTACTTC. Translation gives CASTVTGGIEQYF.

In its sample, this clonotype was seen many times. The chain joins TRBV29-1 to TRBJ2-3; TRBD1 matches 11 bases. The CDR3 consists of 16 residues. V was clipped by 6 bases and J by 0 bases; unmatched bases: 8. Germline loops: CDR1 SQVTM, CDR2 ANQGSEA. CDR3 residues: CSVRGGTGGSTDTQYF. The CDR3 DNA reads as TGCAGCGTAAGAGGGGGGACAGGGGGTAGCACAGATACGCAGTATTTT.

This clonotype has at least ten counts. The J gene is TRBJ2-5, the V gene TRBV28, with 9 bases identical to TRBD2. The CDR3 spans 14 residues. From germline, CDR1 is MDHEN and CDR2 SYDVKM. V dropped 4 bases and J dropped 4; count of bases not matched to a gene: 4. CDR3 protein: CASSSSGRPETQYF. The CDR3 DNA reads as TGTGCCAGCAGTTCGAGCGGGAGGCCAGAGACCCAGTACTTC.

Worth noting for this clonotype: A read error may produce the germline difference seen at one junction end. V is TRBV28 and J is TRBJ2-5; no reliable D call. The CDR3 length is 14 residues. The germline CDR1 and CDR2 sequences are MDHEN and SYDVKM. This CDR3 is CASSFSRTQETLYF. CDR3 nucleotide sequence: TGTGCCAGCAGTTTCTCGCGCACTCAAGAGACCCTGTACTTC. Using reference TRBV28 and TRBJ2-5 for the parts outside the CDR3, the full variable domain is DVKVTQSSRYLVKRTGEKVFLECVQDMDHENMFWYRQDPGLGLRLIYFSYDVKMKEKGDIPEGYSVSREKKERFSLILESASTNQTSMYLCASSFSRTQETLYFGPGTRLLVL.

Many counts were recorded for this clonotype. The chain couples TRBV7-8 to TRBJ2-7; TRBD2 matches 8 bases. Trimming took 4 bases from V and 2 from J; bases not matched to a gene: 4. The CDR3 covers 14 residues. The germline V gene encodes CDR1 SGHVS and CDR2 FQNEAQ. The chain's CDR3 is CASSSRGLAYEQYF. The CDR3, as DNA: TGTGCCAGCAGCTCACGGGGACTAGCCTACGAGCAGTACTTC.

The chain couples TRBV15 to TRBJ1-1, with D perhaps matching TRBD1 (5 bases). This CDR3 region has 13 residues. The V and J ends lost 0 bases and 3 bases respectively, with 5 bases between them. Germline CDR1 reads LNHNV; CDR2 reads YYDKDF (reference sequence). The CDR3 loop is CATSREGDTEAFF. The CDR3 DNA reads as TGTGCCACCAGCAGAGAGGGGGACACTGAAGCTTTCTTT.

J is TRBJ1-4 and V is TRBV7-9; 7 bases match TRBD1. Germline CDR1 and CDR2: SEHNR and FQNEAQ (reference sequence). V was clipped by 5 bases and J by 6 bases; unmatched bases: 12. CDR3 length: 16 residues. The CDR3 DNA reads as TGTGCCAGCAGCGTCACCTCGACAGGGAAGCATGAAAAACTGTTTTTT. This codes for CASSVTSTGKHEKLFF.

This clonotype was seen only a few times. CDR3 coding DNA: TGTGCCAGCAGTTTAACCCGAGGCGAGCAGTACTTC. Translated, it gives CASSLTRGEQYF. The rearrangement uses TRBV12-3 or TRBV12-4 and TRBJ2-7; D gene uncertain. The CDR3 spans 12 residues. Trimming removed 2 bases at V and 6 bases at J, with 8 bases between.

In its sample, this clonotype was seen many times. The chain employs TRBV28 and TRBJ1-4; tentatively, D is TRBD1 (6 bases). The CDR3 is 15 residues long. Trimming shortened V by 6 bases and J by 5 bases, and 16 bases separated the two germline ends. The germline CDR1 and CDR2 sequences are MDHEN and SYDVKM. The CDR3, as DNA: TGTGCCAGCAGCTCTAACAGGGTTGCGAATGAAAAACTGTTTTTT. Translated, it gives CASSSNRVANEKLFF.

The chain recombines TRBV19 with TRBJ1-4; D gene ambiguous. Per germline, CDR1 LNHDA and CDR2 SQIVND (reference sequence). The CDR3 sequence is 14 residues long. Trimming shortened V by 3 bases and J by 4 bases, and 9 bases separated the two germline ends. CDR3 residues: CASSMRAGNEKLFF. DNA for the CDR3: TGTGCCAGTAGTATGCGGGCCGGTAATGAAAAACTGTTTTTT.

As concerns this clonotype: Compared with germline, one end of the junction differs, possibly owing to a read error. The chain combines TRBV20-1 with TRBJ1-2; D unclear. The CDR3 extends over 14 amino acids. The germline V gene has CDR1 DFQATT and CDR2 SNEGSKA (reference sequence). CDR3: CSARAGSPNYGYTF. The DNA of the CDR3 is TGCAGTGCGAGAGCGGGATCACCTAACTATGGCTACACCTTC.

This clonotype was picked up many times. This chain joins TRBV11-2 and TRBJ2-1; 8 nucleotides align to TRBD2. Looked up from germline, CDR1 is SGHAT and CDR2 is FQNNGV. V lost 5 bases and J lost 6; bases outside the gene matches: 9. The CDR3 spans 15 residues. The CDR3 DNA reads TGTGCCAGCAGCACCGGACTAGCTTTTGGCAATGAGCAGTTCTTC. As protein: CASSTGLAFGNEQFF.

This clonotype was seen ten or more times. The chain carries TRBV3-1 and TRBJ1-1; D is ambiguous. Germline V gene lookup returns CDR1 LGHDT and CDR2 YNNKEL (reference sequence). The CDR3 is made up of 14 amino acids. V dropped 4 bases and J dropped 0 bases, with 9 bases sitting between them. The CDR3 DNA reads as TGTGCCAGCAGCCCCCGCTCCGTGAACACTGAAGCTTTCTTT. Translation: CASSPRSVNTEAFF. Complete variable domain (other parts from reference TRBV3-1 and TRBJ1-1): DTAVSQTPKYLVTQMGNDKSIKCEQNLGHDTMYWYKQDSKKFLKIMFSYNNKELIINETVPNRFSPKSPDKAHLNLHINSLELGDSAVYFCASSPRSVNTEAFFGQGTRLTVV.

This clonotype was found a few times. The DNA for the CDR3 is TGTGCCAGCAGTTCCCCCGGGACAGGGTTCATCAAGGCCCTCCACTTT. It translates to CASSSPGTGFIKALHF. This rearrangement joins TRBV28 to TRBJ1-6, with TRBD1 identical over 9 bases. With V trimmed by 4 bases and J by 14 bases, 15 bases remained unmatched. The CDR3 loop spans 16 amino acids. CDR1 and CDR2 (germline): MDHEN, SYDVKM.

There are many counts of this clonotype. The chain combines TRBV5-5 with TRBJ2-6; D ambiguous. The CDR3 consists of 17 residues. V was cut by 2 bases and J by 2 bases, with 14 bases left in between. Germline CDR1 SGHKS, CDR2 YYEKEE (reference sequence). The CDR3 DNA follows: TGTGCCAGCAGCTTCCATTGGACGGCCCCTGGGGCCAACGTCCTGACTTTC. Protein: CASSFHWTAPGANVLTF.

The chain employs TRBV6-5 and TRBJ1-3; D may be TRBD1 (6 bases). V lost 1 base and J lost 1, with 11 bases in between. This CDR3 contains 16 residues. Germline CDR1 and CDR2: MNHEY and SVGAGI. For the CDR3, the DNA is TGTGCCAGCAGTTACTTTCCAGGGGTTTCTGGAAACACCATATATTTT. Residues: CASSYFPGVSGNTIYF.

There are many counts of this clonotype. Written as DNA, the CDR3 is TGTGCCAGTAGACCCCCATGGGACGGCTCTAATGAAAAACTGTTTTTT. It encodes CASRPPWDGSNEKLFF. This chain uses TRBV19 with TRBJ1-4; D might be TRBD1 (5 bases). The CDR3 has 16 residues. With 6 bases removed from V and 3 bases from J, the gap between germline ends came to 17 bases. Germline CDR1 is LNHDA and CDR2 is SQIVND (reference sequence).

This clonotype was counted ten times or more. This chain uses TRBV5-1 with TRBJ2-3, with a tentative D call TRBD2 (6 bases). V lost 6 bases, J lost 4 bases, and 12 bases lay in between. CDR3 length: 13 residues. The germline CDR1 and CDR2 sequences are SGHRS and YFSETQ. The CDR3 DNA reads TGCGCCAGCAAGACTAGTGGGGCAGATACGCAGTATTTT. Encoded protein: CASKTSGADTQYF. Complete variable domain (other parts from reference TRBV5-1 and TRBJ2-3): KAGVTQTPRYLIKTRGQQVTLSCSPISGHRSVSWYQQTPGQGLQFLFEYFSETQRNKGNFPGRFSGRQFSNSRSEMNVSTLELGDSALYLCASKTSGADTQYFGPGTRLTVL.

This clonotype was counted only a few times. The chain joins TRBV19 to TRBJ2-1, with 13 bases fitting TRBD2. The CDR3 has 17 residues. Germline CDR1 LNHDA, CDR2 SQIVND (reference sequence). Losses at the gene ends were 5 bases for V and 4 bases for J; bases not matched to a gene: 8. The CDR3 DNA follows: TGTGCCAGTAGTCTACGGACTAGCGGGAGTGGTTACAATGAGCAGTTCTTC. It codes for CASSLRTSGSGYNEQFF.

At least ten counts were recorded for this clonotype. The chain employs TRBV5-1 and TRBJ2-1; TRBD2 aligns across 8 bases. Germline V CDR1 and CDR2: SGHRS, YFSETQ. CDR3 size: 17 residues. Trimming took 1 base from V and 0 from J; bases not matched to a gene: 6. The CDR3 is CASSLRLAPSSYNEQFF. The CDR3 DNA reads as TGCGCCAGCAGCTTGAGACTAGCGCCCAGCTCCTACAATGAGCAGTTCTTC.